One sample yielded the 22 T cell receptor beta chains listed below, sequenced in a study of shared clonotypes between healthy human individuals. Using immunoSEQ multiplex PCR, the repertoire was profiled, and TCRdb retains in-frame clones only, with some absent. The data show some 2,500,000 clones, with 93% seen just once and roughly 0.39% held by the top ten. Sample: naive CD4+ T cells from PBMCs. Subset reported: CD45RA+ positively selected. The receptor source for this set is a man aged 18 to 30 in good health. Some clones in this sample may be carry-over from other donors' samples.

The rearrangement uses TRBV7-2 and TRBJ2-3; D possibly corresponds to TRBD2 (5 bases). The CDR3 is 17 amino acids. V lost 0 bases, J lost 5 bases, and 18 bases lay in between. The germline gives CDR1 SGHTA, CDR2 FQGNSA. The CDR3 loop reads CASSLAVLFSRGDTQYF. As DNA, the CDR3 is TGTGCCAGCAGCTTAGCAGTACTTTTTTCCCGGGGAGATACGCAGTATTTT.

The genes are TRBV15 and TRBJ2-7, with 7 bases that match TRBD1. Germline values: CDR1 LNHNV, CDR2 YYDKDF (reference sequence). The length of the CDR3 is 15 residues. The ends lost 3 bases at V and 5 bases at J; junction bases unmatched: 10. The CDR3 spells CATSRLGRGFDEQYF. CDR3 sequence (DNA): TGTGCCACCAGCAGGTTGGGCAGGGGGTTCGACGAGCAGTACTTC.

The V call is TRBV30, the J call TRBJ2-7; D is possibly TRBD2 (6 bases). This CDR3 region has 15 residues. V was pared by 0 bases and J by 4 bases, with 16 bases between. Germline V lookup: CDR1 GTSNPN, CDR2 SVGIG (reference sequence). The CDR3 sequence: CAWSVLGGIIYEQYF. DNA of the CDR3: TGTGCCTGGAGTGTACTCGGGGGAATAATTTACGAGCAGTACTTC. The variable domain in full, completed from reference TRBV30 and TRBJ2-7, reads SQTIHQWPATLVQPVGSPLSLECTVEGTSNPNLYWYRQAAGRGLQLLFYSVGIGQISSEVPQNLSASRPQDRQFILSSKKLLLSDSGFYLCAWSVLGGIIYEQYFGPGTRLTVT.

The V and J genes are TRBV29-1 and TRBJ2-3, with TRBD2 matching over 10 bases. The CDR3 has 14 residues. V was clipped by 7 bases and J by 4 bases; unmatched bases: 8. Germline V CDR1 and CDR2: SQVTM, ANQGSEA. In DNA, the CDR3 is TGCAGCGCCAGACTAGCGGGTACACCAGATACGCAGTATTTT. This codes for CSARLAGTPDTQYF.

This chain uses TRBV28 with TRBJ2-7; 7 nucleotides match TRBD1. The CDR3 contains 14 residues. J gave up 7 bases and V 2 bases, and 8 bases lay outside the gene matches. The V gene's germline CDR1 is MDHEN and CDR2 SYDVKM. In DNA form, the CDR3 reads TGTGCCAGCAGTTTACCGACAGGGAGAGGGGAGCAGTACTTC. Protein sequence: CASSLPTGRGEQYF.

This chain joins TRBV5-1 and TRBJ1-2, with TRBD1 as a possible D gene (5 bases). Germline CDR1 SGHRS, CDR2 YFSETQ. The CDR3 length is 13 residues. V lost 5 bases to trimming and J lost 4 bases, with 12 bases between them. CDR3 loop: CASSPDNLYGYTF. DNA of the CDR3: TGCGCCAGCAGTCCGGACAATCTCTATGGCTACACCTTC. The full variable domain, rest sourced from reference TRBV5-1 and TRBJ1-2, is KAGVTQTPRYLIKTRGQQVTLSCSPISGHRSVSWYQQTPGQGLQFLFEYFSETQRNKGNFPGRFSGRQFSNSRSEMNVSTLELGDSALYLCASSPDNLYGYTFGSGTRLTVV.

This chain joins TRBV27 and TRBJ1-6; D is possibly TRBD1 (6 bases). CDR3 length: 15 residues. CDR1 is MNHEY, CDR2 SMNVEV, per germline (reference sequence). V was trimmed by 1 base and J by 11 bases, leaving 15 bases between them. CDR3 residues: CASSLFSSGAAPLHF. DNA of the CDR3: TGTGCCAGCAGTTTATTTTCCTCGGGGGCTGCACCCCTCCACTTT.

This clone has only one observation. The V call is TRBV4-2, the J call TRBJ2-3; D might be TRBD1 (6 bases). Germline values: CDR1 LGHNA, CDR2 YNFKEQ. V shed 1 base and J shed 4 bases, with 9 bases lying between them. The length of the CDR3 is 14 residues. CDR3 in amino acids: CASSQAAGADTQYF. The DNA of the CDR3 is TGTGCCAGCAGCCAAGCGGCAGGGGCAGATACGCAGTATTTT.

CDR3 bases: TGTGCCAGCAGTTACGAAACTAGCGACACAGATACGCAGTATTTT. Its translation is CASSYETSDTDTQYF. The rearrangement joins TRBV6-6 to TRBJ2-3; TRBD2 aligns across 7 bases. Trimming cost V 2 bases and J 2 bases; bases outside gene matches: 4. This CDR3 contains 15 residues. CDR1 is MNHNY and CDR2 is SVGAGI in the germline V gene (reference sequence).

CDR3 sequence reads: CASSFVPGSTYEQYF. As DNA, the CDR3 is TGTGCCAGCAGTTTCGTACCAGGGAGCACCTACGAGCAGTACTTC. The chain carries TRBV27 and TRBJ2-7; D might be TRBD1 or TRBD2, each matching 5 bases. The length of the CDR3 is 15 residues. V lost 3 bases, J lost 2 bases, and 14 bases lay in between. Looked up from germline, CDR1 is MNHEY and CDR2 is SMNVEV (reference sequence).

The genes are TRBV7-3 and TRBJ2-2; unclear D gene. Trimming cost V 2 bases and J 0 bases, with 10 bases left between them. Germline-derived CDR1 and CDR2 are SGHTA and FQGTGA. This CDR3 is built from 16 residues. CDR3 bases: TGTGCCAGCAGCTTAGGTCTAGTGGCGAACACCGGGGAGCTGTTTTTT. This translates into CASSLGLVANTGELFF.

The chain links TRBV14 to TRBJ2-1, with 9 bases aligning to TRBD2. The germline gives CDR1 SGHDN, CDR2 FVKESK. J gave up 2 bases and V 0 bases, and 5 bases lay outside the gene matches. The CDR3 totals 17 residues. The CDR3 nucleotides are TGTGCCAGCAGCCAAGATAAAAGCGGGAGGACCTACAATGAGCAGTTCTTC. It specifies CASSQDKSGRTYNEQFF.

The V call is TRBV28, the J call TRBJ2-4, with TRBD1 matching over 7 bases. The CDR3 consists of 17 residues. The germline gives CDR1 MDHEN, CDR2 SYDVKM. Trimming took 5 bases from V and 0 from J; bases not matched to a gene: 10. In DNA, the CDR3 is TGTGCCAGCAGTCCCAGGGACAGATGGCTAGCCAAAAACATTCAGTACTTC. It specifies CASSPRDRWLAKNIQYF.

The J gene is TRBJ1-3, the V gene TRBV19; 7 bases align to TRBD1. CDR3 length: 15 residues. Trimming removed 4 bases from V and 2 bases from J; junction bases left unmatched: 5. Germline loops: CDR1 LNHDA, CDR2 SQIVND (reference sequence). In nucleotides, the CDR3 is TGTGCCAGTAGTAACCGGGACAGTCCTGGAAACACCATATATTTT. This gives the protein CASSNRDSPGNTIYF. Filled out from reference TRBV19 and TRBJ1-3, the complete variable domain reads DGGITQSPKYLFRKEGQNVTLSCEQNLNHDAMYWYRQDPGQGLRLIYYSQIVNDFQKGDIAEGYSVSREKKESFPLTVTSAQKNPTAFYLCASSNRDSPGNTIYFGEGSWLTVV.

The chain joins TRBV28 to TRBJ1-1; D is unresolved. This CDR3 spans 12 amino acids. CDR1 MDHEN and CDR2 SYDVKM come from the germline V gene. V was trimmed by 10 bases and J by 7 bases, leaving 16 bases between them. CDR3: CATIAEGGEAFF. CDR3 nucleotides: TGTGCCACCATCGCGGAGGGCGGTGAAGCTTTCTTT.

This clone appeared once. This chain uses TRBV7-9 with TRBJ1-1; D unclear. CDR1 is SEHNR and CDR2 is FQNEAQ in the germline V gene (reference sequence). The CDR3 runs 14 residues. Trimming removed 6 bases at V and 8 bases at J, with 19 bases between. The CDR3 DNA reads TGTGCCAGCAGTTTAACCCATCGGACGGAAGAAGCTTTCTTT. Amino acid sequence: CASSLTHRTEEAFF. Using reference TRBV7-9 and TRBJ1-1 for the parts outside the CDR3, the full variable domain is DTGVSQNPRHKITKRGQNVTFRCDPISEHNRLYWYRQTLGQGPEFLTYFQNEAQLEKSRLLSDRFSAERPKGSFSTLEIQRTEQGDSAMYLCASSLTHRTEEAFFGQGTRLTVV.

The V call is TRBV28, the J call TRBJ2-5; TRBD1 might be the D (6 bases). CDR3 size: 15 residues. Germline V gives CDR1 MDHEN, CDR2 SYDVKM. The ends were cut back, 5 bases at V and 3 bases at J, with 16 bases in the middle. The CDR3 DNA reads TGTGCCAGCAGTCCGACACTCCGGACAGAAGAGACCCAGTACTTC. It specifies CASSPTLRTEETQYF.

The chain links TRBV21-1 to TRBJ1-1. TRBV21-1 is termed a pseudogene. This CDR3 has 11 amino acids. The CDR3 nucleotides read TGTGCCAGCAGACCCCTTAATTGGGCTTTCTTT. It encodes CASRPLNWAFF.

The V gene is TRBV5-6, the J gene TRBJ2-2; 12 nucleotides align to TRBD2. Looked up from germline, CDR1 is SGHDT and CDR2 is YYEEEE. The J segment lost 1 base and the V segment lost 5 bases, leaving 9 bases of the junction unmatched. The CDR3 loop spans 18 amino acids. CDR3 residues: CASRTTGTSGRNTGELFF. The CDR3 nucleotides read TGTGCCAGCAGGACCACCGGGACTAGCGGGCGGAACACCGGGGAGCTGTTTTTT.

Here the CDR3 reads CASIGGRSYEQYF. The CDR3 DNA reads TGTGCCAGCATAGGTGGCCGGAGCTACGAGCAGTACTTC. The chain couples TRBV6-6 to TRBJ2-7, with D unclear. CDR3 length equals 13 residues. Trimming took off 7 bases at V and 3 bases at J, with 13 bases between the two ends. CDR1 MNHNY and CDR2 SVGAGI come from the germline V gene (reference sequence).

The chain couples TRBV7-7 to TRBJ2-5, with D unclear. Trimming stripped 2 bases from V and 5 bases from J, with 18 bases between. This CDR3 has 16 residues. Germline lookup yields CDR1 SSHAT and CDR2 FNYEAQ (reference sequence). CDR3 sequence reads: CASSLSRLGIGETQYF. In DNA, the CDR3 is TGTGCCAGCAGCTTAAGTAGGCTTGGTATTGGGGAGACCCAGTACTTC.

V is TRBV10-3 and J is TRBJ2-7; D is unresolved. Trimming stripped 0 bases from V and 6 bases from J, with 6 bases between. The CDR3 length is 12 residues. The germline V gene encodes CDR1 ENHRY and CDR2 SYGVKD. CDR3 region: CAISESTGEQYF. The CDR3 coding sequence is TGTGCCATCAGTGAGTCGACGGGCGAGCAGTACTTC.